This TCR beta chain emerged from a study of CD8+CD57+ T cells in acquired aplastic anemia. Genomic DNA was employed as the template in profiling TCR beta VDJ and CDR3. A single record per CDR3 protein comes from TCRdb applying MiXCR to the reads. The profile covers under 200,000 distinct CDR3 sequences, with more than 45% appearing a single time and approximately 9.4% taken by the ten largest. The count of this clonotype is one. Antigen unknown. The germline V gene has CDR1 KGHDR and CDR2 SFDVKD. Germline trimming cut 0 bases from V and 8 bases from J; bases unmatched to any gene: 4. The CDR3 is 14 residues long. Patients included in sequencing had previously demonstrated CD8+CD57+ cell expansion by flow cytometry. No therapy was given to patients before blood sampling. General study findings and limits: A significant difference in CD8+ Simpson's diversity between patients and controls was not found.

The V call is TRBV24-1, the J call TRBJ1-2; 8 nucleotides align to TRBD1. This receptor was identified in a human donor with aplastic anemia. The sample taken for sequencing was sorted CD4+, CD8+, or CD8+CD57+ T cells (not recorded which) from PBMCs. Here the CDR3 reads CATSDLQSGGGYTF. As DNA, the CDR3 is TGTGCCACCAGTGATTTGCAGTCAGGGGGCGGCTACACCTTC.